This TCR beta chain was observed in a study of blood T cell repertoires in COVID-19. As for the study in general: Italy, Spain and the United States were the sources of the convalescent and acute COVID-19 samples.

The CDR3 is made up of 16 amino acids. The V and J ends lost 3 bases and 4 bases respectively, with 19 bases between them. Germline lookup yields CDR1 SGHRS and CDR2 YFSETQ. Per the authors' pipeline: Reference gene primer amplification gave estimated nucleated cell counts. TCRdb's table, derived via immunoSEQ multiplex PCR, lists solely in-frame clones and lacks some. V, J and clone size were drawn from that table, and D and trimming were deduced from the DNA. The data show some 90,000 clones, with about 90% seen just once and over 3.5% held by the top ten. Sequencing used peripheral blood. V gene TRBV5-1 combines with J gene TRBJ1-1, with a tentative D call TRBD1 (6 bases). The sequence came from a woman aged 45-65 years in a cohort sampled during active COVID-19. The CDR3 protein is CASSSGWSGAGTEAFF. The CDR3 DNA follows: TGCGCCAGCAGCTCGGGGTGGTCAGGGGCTGGCACTGAAGCTTTCTTT.